This T cell receptor (beta chain) was profiled in a study of glioma-infiltrating T cells. The iRepertoire nested amplicon-rescue multiplex PCR amplified TCR alpha and beta CDR3s from RNA. MiXCR, run by TCRdb on the multiplex PCR reads, gives a single entry per CDR3 protein. The sample lists approximately 400,000 distinct CDR3 sequences, less than 50% occurring once. The CDR3 contains 15 residues. Germline CDR1 is MRHNA and CDR2 is SNTAGT. The V segment lost 3 bases and the J segment 1 base; nucleotides outside the gene matches: 4. The rearrangement joins TRBV6-4 to TRBJ1-1, with 8 bases fitting TRBD1. The sequence was collected from a human donor with low-grade glioma or glioblastoma, undergoing nonglioma brain surgery, or in good health (not recorded which). The sequencing input was glioma tissue, nonneoplastic brain tissue, or PBMCs (not recorded which). The CDR3: CASSEQGVGNTEAFF. The CDR3 DNA follows: TGTGCCAGCAGTGAACAGGGGGTAGGGAACACTGAAGCTTTCTTT.